A selection of T cell receptor beta chains follows, all from one sample in a study of cytomegalovirus exposure and HLA in healthy donors. The method was immunoSEQ multiplex PCR; TCRdb's version includes in-frame clones alone and lacks a portion of them. The sample includes some 110,000 clones, 75% to 85% of them seen just once. Sequencing was performed on PBMCs. Source of these receptors: a young man in good health and CMV-seropositive. Each CDR3 is given without its conserved first and last residue. Each record gives: D gene, J gene, V gene, CDR3 protein. D genes are given only for firm matches.

TRBD2 | TRBJ2-5 | TRBV27 | ASSLGLAGSETQY
NA | TRBJ1-3 | TRBV7-2 | ASSLGALSSGNTIY
TRBD2 | TRBJ2-5 | TRBV5-4 | ASSSSGVETQY
TRBD2 | TRBJ2-7 | TRBV5-1 | ASSDLTSGIYEQY
NA | TRBJ1-1 | TRBV6-6 | ASNRGTEAF
NA | TRBJ2-1 | TRBV29-1 | SVEGLVSSYNEQF
TRBD1 | TRBJ1-1 | TRBV7-2 | ASSRDRGAEAF
NA | TRBJ2-5 | TRBV7-6 | ASSPRRGTQY
TRBD1 | TRBJ2-2 | TRBV6-4 | ASRHGQDTGELF
TRBD2 | TRBJ2-1 | TRBV7-9 | ASSLGTSGGNEQF
NA | TRBJ2-2 | TRBV14 | ASSQTLWYTGELF
TRBD2 | TRBJ2-5 | TRBV23-1 | ARLKGLAEYQETQY
TRBD2 | TRBJ2-5 | TRBV7-7 | ASSHGLAGGPGETQY
NA | TRBJ1-1 | TRBV6-4 | ASTVPNTEAF
NA | TRBJ1-2 | TRBV18 | ASSPTGDRTYGYT
TRBD1 | TRBJ1-5 | TRBV10-3 | AISEFQGQGRGNQPQH
NA | TRBJ1-2 | TRBV5-4 | AGSLGQGYSDGYT
NA | TRBJ1-2 | TRBV28 | ASSPPYTDGYT
NA | TRBJ1-2 | TRBV7-2 | ASSFSSYGYT
TRBD2 | TRBJ2-5 | TRBV9 | ASSVAGLAGGPYQETQY
NA | TRBJ2-4 | TRBV4-2 | ASSQERSENIQY
TRBD1 | TRBJ1-1 | TRBV4-3 | ASSQVPGQVPQGAPEAF
TRBD2 | TRBJ2-3 | TRBV10-2 | ASSAAGGRVDTQY
TRBD2 | TRBJ2-1 | TRBV5-4 | ASSSTSGSREQF
TRBD2 | TRBJ2-1 | TRBV5-1 | ASSLVGLAEQF
NA | TRBJ1-3 | TRBV7-9 | ASSPQGSGNTIY
TRBD2 | TRBJ2-1 | TRBV4-2 | ASSQDPAGGRNEQF
NA | TRBJ2-5 | TRBV2 | ASTPNGGQETQY
TRBD2 | TRBJ2-5 | TRBV5-1 | ASSLAGTTQETQY
NA | TRBJ2-7 | TRBV27 | ASSLAHRPRYEQY
NA | TRBJ1-5 | TRBV2 | ASSELSSNQPQH
NA | TRBJ1-1 | TRBV30 | AWSVARWTEAF
TRBD1 | TRBJ2-7 | TRBV7-7 | ASSPPQRDRVSYEQY
NA | TRBJ1-2 | TRBV7-2 | ASSLAPRVGYT
NA | TRBJ2-1 | TRBV5-1 | ASSPPTGQRGDEQF
TRBD1 | TRBJ2-7 | TRBV10-3 | AISGDSMLREQY
NA | TRBJ1-2 | TRBV7-9 | ASSLGGRGYGYT
NA | TRBJ1-3 | TRBV25-1 | ASSQGAGNTIY
NA | TRBJ2-7 | TRBV13 | ASSLASDYEQY
NA | TRBJ2-7 | TRBV7-2 | ASSLGYMS
TRBD2 | TRBJ2-7 | TRBV12-5 | ASGVAGSPYEQY
TRBD2 | TRBJ2-7 | TRBV5-1 | ASSLRSGSYEQY
NA | TRBJ1-1 | TRBV11-2 | ASSLLGTTEAF
NA | TRBJ1-5 | TRBV7-6 | ASSLSRGTYSNQPQH
TRBD2 | TRBJ2-7 | TRBV7-2 | ASSPTSGSFSYEQY
NA | TRBJ2-7 | TRBV4-2 | ASSQGWGDYEQY
NA | TRBJ2-3 | TRBV4-1 | ASSQVQDLDTQY
TRBD1 | TRBJ1-2 | TRBV11-1 | ASSAGTGLYGYT
NA | TRBJ2-7 | TRBV4-2 | ASSQVGGGAYEQY
TRBD1 | TRBJ2-3 | TRBV7-9 | SSSLALTGSTDTQY
TRBD2 | TRBJ2-1 | TRBV5-6 | ASSLVHSGIPYNEQF
NA | TRBJ1-5 | TRBV15 | ATSRRNQPQH
NA | TRBJ2-7 | TRBV6-5 | ASSRTASSYEQY